This entry is about one TCR beta chain. Its antigen is not known. Library preparation for TCR beta used quantitative 5'-RACE with molecular barcodes. TCRdb reprocessed the 5' RACE reads with MiXCR, giving one entry per CDR3 protein. This sample has fewer than 500,000 distinct CDR3 sequences, with roughly 25% found just once. The data derive from a study of CD8 T cells in ankylosing spondylitis. Findings and caveats of the study: Typical of ankylosing spondylitis blood, it appeared, was a TCR beta motif of roughly eight highly homologous variants. Clones tied to disease were said to be significantly enriched in matched ankylosing spondylitis synovial fluid. Past research had described some motif variants in reactive arthritis synovial fluid and blood.

Deletions cut 2 bases from V and 10 bases from J, with 15 bases between. The CDR3 sequence is 13 residues long. CDR1 ENHRY and CDR2 SYGVKD come from the germline V gene. V is TRBV10-3 and J is TRBJ2-7; D may be TRBD2 (6 bases). Sequencing was performed on blood, either unsorted or a sorted T cell fraction (not recorded which). This clonotype was obtained from a male donor with ankylosing spondylitis. In DNA, the CDR3 is TGTGCCATCAGTGAGGCGGGAAGGGGCGAACAGTACGTC. Its translation is CAISEAGRGEQYV.